The 14 T cell receptor beta chains in this list originate from one sample, sequenced in a study of OX40 agonist ivuxolimab in advanced cancers. The library was generated by the immunoSEQ multiplex PCR assay. What TCRdb holds here is the immuneACCESS table cut down to in-frame rearrangements. Part of the clones is not present; checked against another copy, under half of the missing clones reflect an unresolved V gene, and the others are unexplained. This sample lists about 45,000 clones; approximately 91% were detected once. Under 20% of the sample goes to the ten largest clones. This material consisted of CD4+ or CD8+ T cells sorted from blood, taken in a trial of the OX40 agonist ivuxolimab. These receptors all stem from an adult with an advanced solid tumor such as melanoma, head and neck, liver or kidney cancer.

The V gene is TRBV6-1, the J gene TRBJ2-1; 8 nucleotides agree with TRBD2. V shed 6 bases and J 2 bases; nucleotides not matched to a gene: 6. The CDR3 contains 15 residues. CDR1 and CDR2 (germline): MNHNS, SASEGT. DNA for the CDR3: TGTGCCAGCAGCCCCGGGGGGGCCGCCTACAATGAGCAGTTCTTC. It codes for CASSPGGAAYNEQFF.

The chain joins TRBV11-1 to TRBJ2-7, with D tentatively TRBD1 (6 bases). CDR3 size: 15 residues. The germline V and J ends were trimmed by 5 bases and 3 bases, with 17 bases remaining between them. Germline loops: CDR1 SGHAT, CDR2 FQDESV (reference sequence). The CDR3 coding sequence is TGTGCCAGCAGCCCTAAGTCGGCAGGGGACTACGAGCAGTACTTC. Residues: CASSPKSAGDYEQYF.

This rearrangement joins TRBV29-1 to TRBJ2-7; 8 bases match TRBD1. The ends lost 6 bases at V and 3 bases at J; junction bases unmatched: 10. The CDR3 is made up of 14 amino acids. The germline V gene encodes CDR1 SQVTM and CDR2 ANQGSEA. In DNA form, the CDR3 reads TGCAGCGTCCAAGGGGCAGGGGGCGACTACGAGCAGTACTTC. This codes for CSVQGAGGDYEQYF.

This chain uses TRBV19 with TRBJ2-1; D possibly matches TRBD1 or TRBD2 (6 bases each). The CDR3 has 12 residues. Trimming took 3 bases from V and 10 from J, leaving 10 bases between them. Germline V gives CDR1 LNHDA, CDR2 SQIVND (reference sequence). The CDR3 protein is CASSIRGVEQFF. The CDR3 nucleotides read TGTGCCAGTAGTATTAGGGGGGTCGAGCAGTTCTTC.

The chain has TRBV1 and TRBJ1-6. TRBV1 is shown as a pseudogene. The CDR3 is 17 amino acids. DNA for the CDR3: TGCACCAGCCGACTAGGAAGCCCGACTCACTATAATTCACCCCTCCACTTT. Protein sequence: CTSRLGSPTHYNSPLHF.

The J gene is TRBJ2-3, the V gene TRBV13; TRBD2 matches 11 bases. The CDR3 is made up of 16 amino acids. In germline, CDR1 is PRHDT, CDR2 FYEKMQ (reference sequence). V gave up 5 bases and J gave up 2 bases; unmatched junction bases: 6. The CDR3 DNA sequence: TGTGCCAGCAGCCCCGGGACTAGCGGATACACAGATACGCAGTATTTT. Translating gives CASSPGTSGYTDTQYF.

This chain links TRBV5-1 with TRBJ2-7; D remains ambiguous. CDR3 size: 14 residues. The germline V and J ends were trimmed by 0 bases and 0 bases, with 7 bases remaining between them. Germline CDR1 and CDR2: SGHRS and YFSETQ. DNA of the CDR3: TGCGCCAGCAGCTTGGCGGGCAGCTCCTACGAGCAGTACTTC. It is translated as CASSLAGSSYEQYF.

The chain has TRBV28 and TRBJ2-5, with TRBD1 identical over 8 bases. Germline-derived CDR1 and CDR2 are MDHEN and SYDVKM. This CDR3 spans 18 amino acids. V shed 2 bases, J shed 5 bases, and the junction held 16 bases outside the gene matches. This CDR3 is CASSLGVGAGGAGETQYF. In DNA form, the CDR3 reads TGTGCCAGCAGTTTAGGAGTAGGGGCAGGGGGCGCGGGGGAGACCCAGTACTTC.

V gene TRBV28 combines with J gene TRBJ2-3; no clear D. V was trimmed by 10 bases and J by 0 bases, leaving 17 bases between them. Germline CDR1 MDHEN, CDR2 SYDVKM. The CDR3 totals 15 residues. The CDR3 is CATRGWARSTDTQYF. DNA for the CDR3: TGTGCCACCCGTGGGTGGGCCCGGAGCACAGATACGCAGTATTTT. The variable domain in full, completed from reference TRBV28 and TRBJ2-3, reads DVKVTQSSRYLVKRTGEKVFLECVQDMDHENMFWYRQDPGLGLRLIYFSYDVKMKEKGDIPEGYSVSREKKERFSLILESASTNQTSMYLCATRGWARSTDTQYFGPGTRLTVL.

The CDR3 DNA reads TGTGCCAGCAGCTTCACTGTTGACTCTGGAAACACCATATATTTT. Translating it yields CASSFTVDSGNTIYF. The chain joins TRBV7-6 to TRBJ1-3; no clear D. The CDR3 runs to 15 residues. Trimming stripped 3 bases from V and 0 bases from J, with 9 bases between. Germline assignment: CDR1 SGHVS and CDR2 FNYEAQ.

The rearrangement uses TRBV11-3 and TRBJ2-3; no firm D call. V lost 2 bases, J lost 4 bases, and 13 bases lay in between. CDR3 length: 15 amino acids. Germline V gives CDR1 SGHNT, CDR2 YENEEA. The CDR3 sequence is CASSLYGSSPDTQYF. The CDR3 nucleotides read TGTGCCAGCAGCTTATACGGTTCTTCCCCAGATACGCAGTATTTT.

This chain links TRBV9 with TRBJ1-3; 7 nucleotides agree with TRBD1. V trimming: 0 bases; J trimming: 4 bases; junction bases outside the gene matches: 10. The CDR3 runs to 17 residues. From germline, CDR1 is SGDLS and CDR2 YYNGEE. The CDR3 bases are TGTGCCAGCAGCGTAGCATCAGGGGGGGTGTCCGGAAACACCATATATTTT. Encoded protein: CASSVASGGVSGNTIYF. Filled out from reference TRBV9 and TRBJ1-3, the complete variable domain reads DSGVTQTPKHLITATGQRVTLRCSPRSGDLSVYWYQQSLDQGLQFLIQYYNGEERAKGNILERFSAQQFPDLHSELNLSSLELGDSALYFCASSVASGGVSGNTIYFGEGSWLTVV.

J is TRBJ2-3 and V is TRBV28, with a tentative D call TRBD1 (5 bases). CDR3 length: 14 residues. V lost 6 bases and J 9 bases, leaving 19 bases between the germline ends. Per germline, CDR1 MDHEN and CDR2 SYDVKM. The CDR3 bases are TGTGCCAGCAGACTCCCCAGTTCAGGGCTCACGCAGTATTTT. Translated: CASRLPSSGLTQYF.

In nucleotides, the CDR3 is TGTGCCAGCAGTTTAGGGACTAGTTTTCACAATGAGCAGTTCTTC. As protein: CASSLGTSFHNEQFF. The chain uses TRBV27 and TRBJ2-1; 8 positions agree with TRBD2. CDR3 length equals 15 residues. V lost 2 bases to trimming and J lost 5 bases; unmatched junction nucleotides: 5. Germline CDR1 is MNHEY and CDR2 is SMNVEV (reference sequence).